A single T cell receptor (beta chain) is shown here with its context. It lacks a known antigen. Base qualities are missing; no much larger clone stands one base away. In the germline V gene, CDR1 corresponds to MNHNS and CDR2 to SASEGT. Including cysteine and phenylalanine, the CDR3 has 15 amino acids. This entry keeps only the CDR3 DNA: 45 bases, framed from base 1. V loses 6 bases of germline sequence and J loses 4 bases, and the interval between the two ends is 16 bases. This entry comes from a study of identifying expanded T cells in peripheral blood (dated by TCRdb to about 2019). Some background on the complete study: Technical replicates were generated by sequencing separate aliquots of the same genomic DNA pool, and four replicates were compared pairwise. The research as a whole found: Across all healthy donors, variance in clone template counts between approximately two-week samples was found to increase significantly with total template count. The binomial model flagged around 1.2 differentially abundant clones between technical replicates, compared with about 17 over roughly 2 weeks and 19 over around four weeks. The authors expected that biological variance in healthy repertoires might rise further over much longer intervals, such as months to years. Both the number of clones called differentially abundant and the false-positive rate were significantly reduced by the beta-binomial model across all healthy-donor time intervals.

TCRbeta CDR3 regions were profiled with the immunoSEQ Assay using bias-controlled multiplex PCR amplification of genomic DNA. In the authors' own workflow: The absolute abundance of each unique TCRbeta CDR3 region was quantified after sequences were collapsed and filtered. Differential abundance was tested with a binomial (Fisher-equivalent) model and with a beta-binomial model adding time-dependent variance fitted from healthy donors. Clones with fewer than 5 combined templates were removed, and a clone was called differentially abundant if the clone's Benjamini-Hochberg FDR was below 0.01. The form v = (b*log(k)+a)^2 was used to model beta-binomial variance as a function of total template count across the two samples. TCRdb limited this immuneACCESS table to in-frame rearrangements with V and J called. A share of clones is missing; checked studies link under half to unresolved V genes, and the rest is unexplained. The V and J calls and clone size come from that table; D and trimming were worked out from the DNA. The sample contains 130,000 or so clones, approximately 84% of them found a single time. The top ten clonotypes cover less than 4% of the sample.

During the collection period, no immune events, such as infections, were documented for the healthy donors. Blood repertoires from healthy donors were used as a training cohort for calibrating time-dependent variance in a beta-binomial model of differential abundance of T-cell clones. The training cohort was composed of 10 or so healthy donors, 3 female and 7 male. An age range of roughly 25 to 70 years, with an average of about 45 years, was recorded for the donors. Whole blood was collected from each healthy donor at three time points spaced two weeks apart and obtained from a commercial supplier. For immunosequencing, genomic DNA was extracted from unsorted whole blood.

The sequencing input was blood. The rearrangement joined TRBV6-1 to TRBJ1-5, and possibly TRBD1, on 6 matching bases. The TCR comes from a person aged 18 to 75 in good health. CDR3 region: CASSKDSSGNQPQHF. The nucleotide sequence reads as follows: TGTGCCAGCAGCAAGGACAGTTCTGGAAATCAGCCCCAGCATTTT.